These 32 T cell receptor beta chains were sequenced from one sample in a study of blood T cell repertoires in COVID-19. Sequenced by immunoSEQ multiplex PCR; TCRdb stores in-frame clones only, minus some. The table lists 55,000 to 80,000 clones, 82% of them singletons, with around 13% in the top ten. Material for sequencing was peripheral blood. Every receptor here comes from a human donor in a cohort sampled during active COVID-19.

The J gene is TRBJ2-3, the V gene TRBV29-1; 11 nucleotides line up with TRBD2. Germline V CDR1 and CDR2: SQVTM, ANQGSEA. After removal of 6 bases from V and 4 bases from J, the junction contained 6 bases not matched to a gene. The CDR3 loop spans 14 amino acids. The CDR3 region is CSVRTSGGADTQYF. CDR3 in DNA: TGCAGCGTCAGAACTAGCGGGGGTGCAGATACGCAGTATTTT.

The chain carries TRBV19 and TRBJ2-3; TRBD1 might be the D (6 bases). Germline values: CDR1 LNHDA, CDR2 SQIVND (reference sequence). Trimming left V 5 bases short and J 0 bases short, with 12 bases between. CDR3 length equals 15 residues. This CDR3 reads CASSVTGWSTDTQYF. As DNA, the CDR3 is TGTGCCAGTAGTGTTACAGGGTGGAGCACAGATACGCAGTATTTT.

The chain carries TRBV18 and TRBJ1-3; no reliable D call. The CDR3 covers 14 residues. In germline, CDR1 is KGHSH, CDR2 LQKENI. Trimming shortened V by 2 bases and J by 0 bases, and 5 bases separated the two germline ends. The CDR3 reads CASSPVLSGNTIYF. The CDR3 coding sequence is TGTGCCAGCTCACCAGTACTCTCTGGAAACACCATATATTTT.

The J gene is TRBJ2-7, the V gene TRBV30; D might be TRBD2 (7 bases). Germline CDR1 reads GTSNPN; CDR2 reads SVGIG (reference sequence). CDR3 length equals 15 residues. The CDR3, as DNA: TGTGCTCCGATCGGTCGGGGGGCCCCGCTCTACGAGCAGTACGTC. Its protein product is CAPIGRGAPLYEQYV.

The sample holds a few counts of this clone. This chain joins TRBV2 and TRBJ1-6, with D possibly TRBD1 on 5 matching bases. This CDR3 is built from 15 residues. With 7 bases removed from V and 7 bases from J, the gap between germline ends came to 17 bases. Germline lookup yields CDR1 SNHLY and CDR2 FYNNEI. Here the CDR3 reads CASNGHGGENSPLHF. Written as DNA, the CDR3 is TGTGCCAGCAACGGTCACGGGGGAGAGAATTCACCCCTCCACTTT.

V usage is TRBV4-1 and J usage is TRBJ2-1; TRBD2 aligns across 9 bases. The ends lost 0 bases at V and 3 bases at J; junction bases unmatched: 15. The CDR3 sequence is 20 residues long. Germline values: CDR1 MGHRA, CDR2 YSYEKL. The CDR3 DNA follows: TGCGCCAGCAGCCAAGATCGGTTTGCGGGGGGGCTGAGTTTCTACAATGAGCAGTTCTTC. The encoded protein is CASSQDRFAGGLSFYNEQFF.

The chain's CDR3 is CASSEDAGDTGELFF. In DNA, the CDR3 is TGTGCCAGCAGTGAAGACGCGGGGGACACCGGGGAGCTGTTTTTT. The rearrangement joins TRBV6-1 to TRBJ2-2; 7 bases agree with TRBD2. This CDR3 region has 15 residues. Germline CDR1 reads MNHNS; CDR2 reads SASEGT. V shed 1 base and J 3 bases; nucleotides not matched to a gene: 2.

The V call is TRBV5-6, the J call TRBJ2-5; 7 bases are shared with TRBD1. CDR1 and CDR2 (germline): SGHDT, YYEEEE. The CDR3 extends over 15 amino acids. With V trimmed by 0 bases and J by 7 bases, 9 bases remained unmatched. CDR3 coding DNA: TGTGCCAGCAGCTTGGTGGACCGGGACAGCGGGACCCAGTACTTC. The encoded protein is CASSLVDRDSGTQYF. Using reference TRBV5-6 and TRBJ2-5 for the parts outside the CDR3, the full variable domain is DAGVTQSPTHLIKTRGQQVTLRCSPKSGHDTVSWYQQALGQGPQFIFQYYEEEERQRGNFPDRFSGHQFPNYSSELNVNALLLGDSALYLCASSLVDRDSGTQYFGPGTRLLVL.

The rearrangement links TRBV3-1 (or the pseudogene TRBV3-2) to TRBJ2-5; 11 bases map to TRBD2. Germline trimming cut 4 bases from V and 4 bases from J; bases unmatched to any gene: 8. CDR1 is LGHDT and CDR2 is YNNKEL in the germline V gene (reference sequence). The CDR3 consists of 16 residues. CDR3: CASSLEGSGGAETQYF. In DNA, the CDR3 is TGTGCCAGCAGCCTTGAGGGTAGCGGGGGGGCAGAGACCCAGTACTTC.

J is TRBJ2-3 and V is TRBV10-2; perhaps TRBD2 as D (6 bases). In germline, CDR1 is WSHSY, CDR2 SAAADI. The CDR3 has 17 amino acids. Trimming removed 3 bases at V and 3 bases at J, with 19 bases between. The CDR3 loop reads CASSETAGPLSTDTQYF. DNA for the CDR3: TGCGCCAGCAGTGAAACGGCGGGGCCCCTAAGTACAGATACGCAGTATTTT.

The rearrangement links TRBV29-1 to TRBJ1-1; D gene unclear. CDR1 and CDR2 (germline): SQVTM, ANQGSEA. V was trimmed by 3 bases and J by 1 base, leaving 9 bases between them. The CDR3 runs to 13 residues. The CDR3 bases are TGCAGCGTTGATGTACAGCAGAACACTGAAGCTTTCTTT. Protein sequence: CSVDVQQNTEAFF.

There are a few counts of this clone. The rearrangement uses TRBV3-1 (or the pseudogene TRBV3-2) and TRBJ1-2; no definite D call. With 2 bases removed from V and 1 base from J, the gap between germline ends came to 5 bases. The CDR3 has 13 amino acids. The germline V gene has CDR1 LGHDT and CDR2 YNNKEL (reference sequence). CDR3: CASSQNSNYGYTF. DNA for the CDR3: TGTGCCAGCAGCCAAAACAGTAACTATGGCTACACCTTC.

The gene calls are TRBV6-6 and TRBJ1-1; D unresolved. V was clipped by 8 bases and J by 0 bases, with 13 bases between them. The germline CDR1 and CDR2 sequences are MNHNY and SVGAGI (reference sequence). The CDR3 covers 14 residues. This chain's CDR3 is CASSPAGVNTEAFF. The CDR3 nucleotides read TGTGCCAGCTCCCCCGCAGGTGTGAACACTGAAGCTTTCTTT.

This chain uses TRBV6-5 with TRBJ2-1; D is possibly TRBD2 (7 bases). There are 15 residues in the CDR3. The V end was cut by 10 bases, the J end by 0 bases, with 16 bases between. Germline-derived CDR1 and CDR2 are MNHEY and SVGAGI. CDR3 bases: TGTGCCACGGGGGGCGGGTTGAGCTCCTACAATGAGCAGTTCTTC. It specifies CATGGGLSSYNEQFF.

This clone occurred a few times. V usage is TRBV6-2 or TRBV6-3 and J usage is TRBJ2-1; 8 bases fit TRBD2. There are 16 residues in the CDR3. V was clipped by 1 base and J by 5 bases; unmatched bases: 7. Germline V gene sequence: CDR1 MNHEY, CDR2 SVGEGT. CDR3 residues: CASSYWASGYNNEQFF. In nucleotides, the CDR3 is TGTGCCAGCAGTTACTGGGCTAGCGGGTACAACAATGAGCAGTTCTTC.

This clone was picked up a small number of times. This rearrangement joins TRBV3-1 (or the pseudogene TRBV3-2) to TRBJ2-7; 9 bases are a match to TRBD2. This CDR3 contains 15 residues. The V gene end was trimmed by 2 bases and the J gene end by 6 bases; junction bases not matched to a gene: 8. Per germline, CDR1 LGHDT and CDR2 YNNKEL (reference sequence). The CDR3 reads CASSQPDSRGGEQYF. CDR3 nucleotide sequence: TGTGCCAGCAGCCAACCAGACTCGCGGGGGGGCGAGCAGTACTTC.

Comment on this clone: The conserved phenylalanine or tryptophan is not found at the CDR3 terminus, so this likely reflects a read error. Because the CDR3's place on the DNA is in doubt, the DNA is left out and the CDR3 is given as listed by TCRdb. This chain joins TRBV5-3 and TRBJ1-3; the DNA was not used to check the table's D call, TRBD1. TRBV5-3 is an ORF for which the function is uncertain. The CDR3 region is 8 residues in length, termini included. Here the CDR3 reads CARMGQEA.

In its sample, this clone was seen many times. The chain has TRBV2 and TRBJ1-5; D is perhaps TRBD1 (5 bases). From germline, CDR1 is SNHLY and CDR2 FYNNEI. The V end lost 7 bases, the J end lost 2 bases, and 9 bases lay between the germline ends. This CDR3 has 13 residues. CDR3 loop: CASTGRGNQPQHF. CDR3 DNA: TGTGCCAGCACGGGCAGGGGCAATCAGCCCCAGCATTTT.

This clone was counted only a few times. The chain has TRBV12-5 and TRBJ2-1, with D tentatively TRBD1 (5 bases). The germline V gene encodes CDR1 LGHNT and CDR2 FRNRAP. V shed 4 bases and J shed 9 bases, with 7 bases lying between them. The CDR3 runs to 11 residues. As DNA, the CDR3 is TGTGCTAGTGGTTATAGGGGTGAGCAGTTCTTC. The encoded protein is CASGYRGEQFF.

The chain has TRBV7-9 and TRBJ1-3; D is uncertain. CDR3 length: 14 amino acids. Germline CDR1 SEHNR, CDR2 FQNEAQ (reference sequence). V lost 6 bases to trimming and J lost 0 bases, with 9 bases between them. DNA for the CDR3: TGTGCCAGCAGTCCGACTAGCTCTGGAAACACCATATATTTT. This sequence encodes CASSPTSSGNTIYF.

The chain carries TRBV11-3 and TRBJ2-2; TRBD1 matches at 8 bases. The germline V gene has CDR1 SGHNT and CDR2 YENEEA. CDR3 length: 15 residues. J gave up 6 bases and V 3 bases, and 6 bases lay outside the gene matches. The CDR3 bases are TGTGCCAGCAGCTTGGACAGGGTAGGATCCGGGGAGCTGTTTTTT. This translates into CASSLDRVGSGELFF.

This chain joins TRBV11-2 and TRBJ2-7; maybe TRBD1 (5 bases). The CDR3 consists of 13 residues. Trimming pared 4 bases from V and 6 bases from J, leaving 13 bases between. The germline V gene encodes CDR1 SGHAT and CDR2 FQNNGV. The CDR3 DNA follows: TGTGCCAGCAGCTCATTCAGGGTGGCCGAGCAGTACTTC. Protein product: CASSSFRVAEQYF.

This chain connects TRBV6-6 to TRBJ1-2, with 7 positions matching TRBD1. Trimming took 7 bases from V and 7 from J; bases not matched to a gene: 6. The CDR3 is 12 residues long. Germline V gene lookup returns CDR1 MNHNY and CDR2 SVGAGI (reference sequence). The CDR3 DNA is TGTGCCAGCACCAATACAGGGGCTGGCTACACCTTC. Translation: CASTNTGAGYTF.

The gene calls are TRBV24-1 and TRBJ2-1, with TRBD1 as a possible D gene (7 bases). This CDR3 has 14 amino acids. Trimming left V 10 bases short and J 5 bases short, with 17 bases between. Germline CDR1 reads KGHDR; CDR2 reads SFDVKD. CDR3 sequence (DNA): TGTGCCACGAGTCAGTCAGGGGGGCACAATGAGCAGTTCTTC. This sequence encodes CATSQSGGHNEQFF.

The chain links TRBV27 to TRBJ2-1; 8 bases line up with TRBD1. The CDR3 covers 15 residues. V lost 4 bases and J lost 6; bases outside the gene matches: 8. Germline CDR1 reads MNHEY; CDR2 reads SMNVEV (reference sequence). This chain's CDR3 is CASSSDRGYGNEQFF. The CDR3 DNA follows: TGTGCCAGCAGTTCCGACAGGGGATACGGCAATGAGCAGTTCTTC.

This clone was recorded only once. This chain joins TRBV10-2 and TRBJ2-2, with D possibly TRBD1 on 7 matching bases. Trimming removed 6 bases at V and 4 bases at J, with 18 bases between. Germline V gives CDR1 WSHSY, CDR2 SAAADI. The CDR3 has 16 residues. This chain's CDR3 is CASRRPGQGGTGELFF. The CDR3 coding sequence is TGCGCCAGCAGGAGGCCCGGTCAGGGGGGCACCGGGGAGCTGTTTTTT.

The rearrangement links TRBV5-4 to TRBJ2-4; the match to TRBD1 covers 7 bases. Germline loops: CDR1 SGHNT, CDR2 YYREEE (reference sequence). The V and J ends lost 5 bases and 0 bases, in that order; junction bases with no gene match: 11. The CDR3 runs to 17 residues. The CDR3 DNA reads as TGTGCCAGCAGTCCCGCGCTCGACAGGGTAGCCAAAAACATTCAGTACTTC. This gives the protein CASSPALDRVAKNIQYF.

This clone was observed a few times. The J gene is TRBJ2-3, the V gene TRBV7-9; D possibly corresponds to TRBD2 (5 bases). Germline CDR1 and CDR2: SEHNR and FQNEAQ (reference sequence). Deletions cut 5 bases from V and 6 bases from J, with 21 bases between. This CDR3 region has 16 residues. The CDR3 nucleotides read TGTGCCAGCAGCCAACTTGGATCGCCGGGATGGGATACGCAGTATTTT. This translates into CASSQLGSPGWDTQYF.

V is TRBV15 and J is TRBJ1-3; tentative D call: TRBD1 (6 bases). Looked up from germline, CDR1 is LNHNV and CDR2 is YYDKDF (reference sequence). V was shortened by 0 bases and J by 2 bases, with 8 bases between the two germline ends. CDR3 length: 15 amino acids. This CDR3 reads CATSRDSGAGNTIYF. CDR3 DNA: TGTGCCACCAGCAGAGACTCAGGGGCTGGAAACACCATATATTTT.

The rearrangement links TRBV7-2 to TRBJ2-7; perhaps TRBD2 as D (7 bases). The V end was cut by 4 bases, the J end by 3 bases, with 16 bases between. CDR3 length equals 15 residues. Germline CDR1 and CDR2: SGHTA and FQGNSA. This chain's CDR3 is CASSSSVGGVYEQYF. The CDR3 DNA reads TGTGCCAGCAGCTCGTCTGTAGGGGGGGTCTACGAGCAGTACTTC.

The chain uses TRBV7-9 and TRBJ2-5, with TRBD1 as a possible D gene (6 bases). CDR3 length equals 15 residues. Germline V gene data show CDR1 as SEHNR and CDR2 as FQNEAQ (reference sequence). Trimming removed 3 bases at V and 4 bases at J, with 15 bases between. The CDR3 DNA reads as TGTGCCAGCAGCTTCAAGACAGGTCGGGGAGAGACCCAGTACTTC. Protein: CASSFKTGRGETQYF.

V and J are TRBV4-1 and TRBJ2-5; D remains ambiguous. Deletions cut 2 bases from V and 2 bases from J, with 6 bases between. The CDR3 consists of 13 residues. In germline, CDR1 is MGHRA, CDR2 YSYEKL. This CDR3 is CASSQRTQETQYF. The CDR3 DNA is TGCGCCAGCAGCCAAAGAACTCAAGAGACCCAGTACTTC.